Below, 9 T cell receptor beta chains from the same sample are listed, as sequenced in a study of identical twins. TCRdb recomputed calls from the 5' RACE reads with MiXCR, one row per CDR3 protein. The sample consists of 500,000 or so distinct CDR3 sequences, 14% of them appearing once. The same data also contributed to another study, on yellow fever vaccine responses in identical twins.

Sequenced: CD4+ T cells sorted from blood. These receptors were taken from a woman aged 18-29 years in good health.

V is TRBV19 and J is TRBJ2-7; 7 bases match TRBD1. Germline CDR1 reads LNHDA; CDR2 reads SQIVND (reference sequence). J lost 3 bases, V lost 5 bases, and 10 bases had no gene match. The CDR3 has 15 amino acids. The CDR3 region is CASSASRDRRYEQYF. The CDR3 nucleotides read TGTGCCAGTAGTGCCAGCCGGGACAGACGCTACGAGCAGTACTTC.

This clonotype was recorded at least ten times. The chain combines TRBV12-3 or TRBV12-4 with TRBJ2-3; TRBD2 matches 11 bases. The ends lost 4 bases at V and 3 bases at J; junction bases unmatched: 3. The CDR3 is 15 amino acids. CDR3 loop: CASSSTSGGTDTQYF. The CDR3 DNA is TGTGCCAGCAGTTCTACTAGCGGGGGTACAGATACGCAGTATTTT.

The gene calls are TRBV12-3 or TRBV12-4 and TRBJ2-3, with D possibly being TRBD2 (5 bases). The CDR3 sequence is 14 residues long. Between the trimmed V and J ends, which lost 6 bases and 6 bases, there was a span of 16 bases. CDR3 loop: CASSRLGVTDTQYF. CDR3 bases: TGTGCCAGCAGCCGACTCGGGGTGACGGATACGCAGTATTTT.

This rearrangement joins TRBV4-3 to TRBJ2-1; a possible D gene is TRBD2 (6 bases). In germline, CDR1 is LGHNA, CDR2 YSLEER. Trimming pared 0 bases from V and 10 bases from J, leaving 13 bases between. The CDR3 has 14 amino acids. The CDR3 reads CASSQEGSAGEQFF. CDR3 in DNA: TGCGCCAGCAGCCAAGAGGGGTCGGCGGGAGAGCAGTTCTTC.

This chain connects TRBV5-4 to TRBJ2-7; 10 bases match TRBD2. V gave up 0 bases and J gave up 7 bases; unmatched junction bases: 10. The germline gives CDR1 SGHNT, CDR2 YYREEE (reference sequence). The CDR3 has 16 residues. The CDR3 nucleotides are TGTGCCAGCAGCTTGGGCGGAGCGGGAGGGCTGAATGAGCAGTACTTC. Translated: CASSLGGAGGLNEQYF.

This chain joins TRBV12-3 or TRBV12-4 and TRBJ2-5; the D is unclear. This CDR3 comprises 14 residues. V was trimmed by 1 base and J by 5 bases, leaving 11 bases between them. The CDR3 DNA reads as TGTGCCAGCAGTTTAGATGTAATGAGGGAGACCCAGTACTTC. It encodes CASSLDVMRETQYF.

There are many counts of this clonotype. The chain couples TRBV7-9 to TRBJ2-1, with D unclear. The germline V gene encodes CDR1 SEHNR and CDR2 FQNEAQ (reference sequence). Trimming removed 5 bases from V and 9 bases from J, with 14 bases in between. This CDR3 has 13 amino acids. The CDR3 sequence is CASSPTLIAEQFF. CDR3 coding DNA: TGTGCCAGCAGCCCCACCCTGATAGCTGAGCAGTTCTTC.

This clonotype was counted between two and nine times. The chain carries TRBV27 and TRBJ2-7, with D perhaps TRBD1 (6 bases). Germline CDR1 and CDR2: MNHEY and SMNVEV (reference sequence). The CDR3 length is 13 residues. The V gene lost 7 bases and the J gene lost 7 bases, with 17 bases spanning the gap. The CDR3 DNA reads as TGTGCCAGCAAAACTTCAGGGGCTTCGGAGCAGTACTTC. Translated, it gives CASKTSGASEQYF.

This clonotype was found many times. This sequence joins TRBV5-1 and TRBJ2-1, with D hard to call. Trimming cost V 4 bases and J 6 bases, with 17 bases left between them. The CDR3 spans 15 residues. Germline CDR1 SGHRS, CDR2 YFSETQ. For the CDR3, the DNA is TGCGCCAGCAGCCCGGCGAGGTCCGGTTTCAATGAGCAGTTCTTC. This sequence encodes CASSPARSGFNEQFF.